This T cell receptor (beta chain) was observed in a study of blood T cell repertoires in COVID-19. V was shortened by 9 bases and J by 0 bases, with 17 bases between the two germline ends. Germline V gives CDR1 SGHNT, CDR2 YYREEE (reference sequence). This CDR3 is 15 amino acids long. Only in-frame clones appear in the TCRdb table, and some are missing; sequencing was by immunoSEQ multiplex PCR. The data contain some 290,000 clones, around 78% of them singletons. The specimen sequenced was peripheral blood. The chain combines TRBV5-4 with TRBJ2-3; D not resolved. This TCR was recovered from a man aged 60-69 years who had recovered from COVID-19. In DNA, the CDR3 is TGTGCCACCCTGGCGAAGCGAACTAGCACAGATACGCAGTATTTT. It is translated as CATLAKRTSTDTQYF.